The T cell receptor (beta chain) under discussion was sequenced for a study of kidney transplant recipient with SARS-CoV-2 infection. This clonotype was picked up many times. Germline values: CDR1 LGHNT, CDR2 FRNRAP. The length of the CDR3 is 17 residues. With 2 bases removed from V and 4 bases from J, the gap between germline ends came to 20 bases. TCRdb ran MiXCR on the reads and lists one entry per CDR3 protein. The repertoire consists of fewer than 250,000 distinct CDR3 sequences, with around 30% occurring once and the leading ten covering roughly 7%. The source material was a blood sample, sampled at baseline and between days 110 and 120 from a kidney transplant recipient. The gene calls are TRBV12-5 and TRBJ1-2; possible D gene TRBD1, 5 bases. This sequence originates from a young adult male patient who had COVID-19 and was a kidney transplant recipient. Some of these T cells may belong to the graft donor. Here the CDR3 DNA reads TGTGCTAGTGGTTTGATCCGTTTGCAGGGAAAGACCTATGGCTACACCTTC. It specifies CASGLIRLQGKTYGYTF.